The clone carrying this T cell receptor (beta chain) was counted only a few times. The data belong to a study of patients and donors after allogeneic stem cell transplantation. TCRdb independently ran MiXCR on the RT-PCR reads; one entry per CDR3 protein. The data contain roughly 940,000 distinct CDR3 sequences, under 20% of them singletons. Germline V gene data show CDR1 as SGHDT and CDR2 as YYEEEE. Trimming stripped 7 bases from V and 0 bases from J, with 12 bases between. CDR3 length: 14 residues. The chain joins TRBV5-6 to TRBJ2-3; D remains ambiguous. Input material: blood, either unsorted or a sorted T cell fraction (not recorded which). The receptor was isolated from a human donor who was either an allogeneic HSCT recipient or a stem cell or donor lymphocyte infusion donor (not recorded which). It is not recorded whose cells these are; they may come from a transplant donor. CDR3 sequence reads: CASQWSTSTDTQYF. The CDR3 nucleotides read TGTGCCAGCCAATGGAGTACTAGCACAGATACGCAGTATTTT.